Shown below are 14 T cell receptor beta chains from a single sample sequenced in a study of T cells after yellow fever vaccination. Each CDR3 protein is one row after TCRdb ran MiXCR on the 5' RACE reads. This sample carries more than 300,000 distinct CDR3 sequences, about 11% of them seen once, and the ten largest clones take 3% to 3.5%. The starting material was CD4+ T cells sorted from PBMCs, obtained 45 days after the yellow fever booster vaccination. These receptors originate from a man younger than 30 who received the YFV17D yellow fever vaccine.

This clonotype came up a few times. V gene TRBV6-2 or TRBV6-3 combines with J gene TRBJ2-3, with TRBD2 matching 8 bases. CDR3 length: 15 residues. Germline CDR1 is MNHEY and CDR2 is SVGEGT. Trimming at V came to 8 bases and at J to 5 bases, leaving 12 bases not matched to a gene. The CDR3 loop reads CASGSAGEGEDTQYF. In nucleotides, the CDR3 is TGTGCCAGCGGTTCAGCGGGGGAGGGGGAAGATACGCAGTATTTT.

This clonotype was counted at least ten times. The chain couples TRBV6-1 to TRBJ2-3, with 11 positions matching TRBD2. There are 15 residues in the CDR3. J gave up 6 bases and V 4 bases, and 6 bases lay outside the gene matches. Germline V gives CDR1 MNHNS, CDR2 SASEGT. DNA of the CDR3: TGTGCCAGCAGTGCCTGGACTAGCGGGTGGGATACGCAGTATTTT. Protein sequence: CASSAWTSGWDTQYF.

This rearrangement joins TRBV6-6 to TRBJ2-1, with D perhaps matching TRBD2 (7 bases). Germline loops: CDR1 MNHNY, CDR2 SVGAGI (reference sequence). The CDR3 extends over 13 amino acids. Trimming removed 6 bases at V and 9 bases at J, with 15 bases between. The CDR3 sequence: CASRLRGAPEQFF. The CDR3 region has the DNA TGTGCCAGCAGGCTTCGGGGGGCCCCTGAGCAGTTCTTC.

V gene TRBV6-1 combines with J gene TRBJ1-2; tentative D call: TRBD1 (5 bases). CDR1 is MNHNS and CDR2 is SASEGT in the germline V gene. The V end lost 3 bases, the J end lost 8 bases, and 10 bases lay between the germline ends. The CDR3 contains 12 residues. CDR3 coding DNA: TGTGCCAGCAGTGACCCAGGGAGAGGCTACACCTTC. It codes for CASSDPGRGYTF.

J is TRBJ1-1 and V is TRBV4-1; D not resolved. This CDR3 spans 15 amino acids. The V and J ends lost 3 bases and 6 bases respectively, with 17 bases between them. Looked up from germline, CDR1 is MGHRA and CDR2 is YSYEKL. CDR3 sequence reads: CASSQPGRGRAEAFF. The CDR3 DNA reads as TGCGCCAGCAGCCAGCCCGGTCGTGGGCGGGCTGAAGCTTTCTTT.

This clonotype has just a few counts. V usage is TRBV6-1 and J usage is TRBJ1-3; D gene ambiguous. V lost 8 bases, J lost 4 bases, and 15 bases lay in between. This CDR3 has 14 amino acids. The germline CDR1 and CDR2 sequences are MNHNS and SASEGT. The CDR3 nucleotides are TGTGCCAGCTGTGCAGGCGGAACGGGAAACACCATATATTTT. Translating it yields CASCAGGTGNTIYF.

The chain is built from TRBV4-1 and TRBJ2-2, with 8 bases lining up with TRBD1. The CDR3 has 15 residues. CDR1 is MGHRA, CDR2 YSYEKL, per germline. V trimming: 5 bases; J trimming: 4 bases; junction bases outside the gene matches: 6. CDR3 protein: CASSAGQGLTGELFF. Here the CDR3 DNA reads TGCGCCAGCAGCGCCGGACAGGGACTCACCGGGGAGCTGTTTTTT.

This clonotype was counted at least ten times. V usage is TRBV4-3 and J usage is TRBJ2-2, with 9 bases that match TRBD1. The trim removed 1 base at V and 2 bases at J, leaving 5 bases unmatched. The germline V gene encodes CDR1 LGHNA and CDR2 YSLEER. The length of the CDR3 is 17 residues. In DNA, the CDR3 is TGCGCCAGCAGCCAAGGAACAGGGGGCGCAAACACCGGGGAGCTGTTTTTT. This gives the protein CASSQGTGGANTGELFF.

This clonotype has just a few counts. The V call is TRBV18, the J call TRBJ1-2; D unresolved. The CDR3 totals 13 residues. The germline CDR1 and CDR2 sequences are KGHSH and LQKENI. V was cut by 3 bases and J by 0 bases, with 5 bases left in between. The CDR3 DNA follows: TGTGCCAGCTCACCTTCGGCTAACTATGGCTACACCTTC. This sequence encodes CASSPSANYGYTF.

The chain recombines TRBV19 with TRBJ1-2; 7 bases are a match to TRBD1. CDR1 and CDR2 (germline): LNHDA, SQIVND (reference sequence). V lost 10 bases and J lost 8; bases outside the gene matches: 13. This CDR3 contains 13 residues. CDR3 region: CATPWGQKTGYTF. In nucleotides, the CDR3 is TGTGCCACCCCGTGGGGACAGAAAACGGGCTACACCTTC.

The rearrangement joins TRBV5-6 to TRBJ1-6, with 7 nucleotides matching TRBD1. Germline CDR1 SGHDT, CDR2 YYEEEE. The CDR3 length is 15 residues. V gave up 4 bases and J gave up 8 bases; unmatched junction bases: 9. The CDR3 nucleotides read TGTGCCAGCAGCCGGGCGGGACAGTCATATTCACCCCTCCACTTT. This encodes CASSRAGQSYSPLHF.

This clonotype has ten or more counts. This chain joins TRBV29-1 and TRBJ1-1, with a possible D match to TRBD1 (5 bases). Trimming removed 4 bases from V and 7 bases from J, with 13 bases in between. Germline CDR1 reads SQVTM; CDR2 reads ANQGSEA. The CDR3 runs to 12 residues. CDR3 bases: TGCAGCGTTGTAAGGGGTGCCGGTGAAGCTTTCTTT. Its protein is CSVVRGAGEAFF.

This clonotype was seen only a few times. This chain uses TRBV19 with TRBJ2-7; 8 nucleotides agree with TRBD1. The V and J ends lost 10 bases and 1 base, in that order; junction bases with no gene match: 12. Germline V CDR1 and CDR2: LNHDA, SQIVND (reference sequence). The CDR3 spans 15 residues. CDR3 bases: TGTGCCACTTCGACAGGGGTACGTCAATCCTACGAGCAGTACTTC. Translated: CATSTGVRQSYEQYF.

This clonotype showed up many times. This rearrangement joins TRBV6-5 to TRBJ2-6; possibly TRBD1 or TRBD2 for D (6 bases each). The length of the CDR3 is 18 residues. Trimming took 6 bases from V and 0 from J, leaving 18 bases between them. The germline V gene has CDR1 MNHEY and CDR2 SVGAGI. CDR3 DNA sequence: TGTGCCAGCAGGAACAGGCCGGGGGCTATCTCTGGGGCCAACGTCCTGACTTTC. Encoded protein: CASRNRPGAISGANVLTF.